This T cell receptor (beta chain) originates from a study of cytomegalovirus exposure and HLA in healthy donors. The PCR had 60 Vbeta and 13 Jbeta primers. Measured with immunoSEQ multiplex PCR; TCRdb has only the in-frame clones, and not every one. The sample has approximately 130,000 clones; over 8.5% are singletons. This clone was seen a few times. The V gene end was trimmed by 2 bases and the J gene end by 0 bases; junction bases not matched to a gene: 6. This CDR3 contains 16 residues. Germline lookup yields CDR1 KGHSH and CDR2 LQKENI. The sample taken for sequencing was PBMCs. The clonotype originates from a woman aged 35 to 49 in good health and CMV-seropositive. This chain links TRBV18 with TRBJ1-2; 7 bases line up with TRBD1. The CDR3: CASSPGQGTANYGYTF. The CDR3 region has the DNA TGTGCCAGCTCACCAGGGCAGGGGACAGCTAACTATGGCTACACCTTC.